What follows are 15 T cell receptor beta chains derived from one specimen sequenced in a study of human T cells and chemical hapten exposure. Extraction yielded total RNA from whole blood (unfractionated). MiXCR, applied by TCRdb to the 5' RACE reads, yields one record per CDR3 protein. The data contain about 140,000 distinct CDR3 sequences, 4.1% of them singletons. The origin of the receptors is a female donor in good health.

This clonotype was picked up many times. CDR3: CASNGPERGELFF. The CDR3 nucleotides are TGTGCCAGTAACGGACCCGAAAGGGGGGAGCTGTTTTTT. The chain uses TRBV19 and TRBJ2-2, with no clear D. The V and J ends lost 7 bases and 8 bases respectively, with 14 bases between them. This CDR3 spans 13 amino acids. Germline V gene lookup returns CDR1 LNHDA and CDR2 SQIVND (reference sequence).

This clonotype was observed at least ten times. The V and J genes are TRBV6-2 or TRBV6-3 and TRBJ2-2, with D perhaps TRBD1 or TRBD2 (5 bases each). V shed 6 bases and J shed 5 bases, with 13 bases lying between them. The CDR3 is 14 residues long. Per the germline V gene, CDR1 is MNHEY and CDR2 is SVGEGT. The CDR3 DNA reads TGTGCCAGCAGACCCGGGACCGAGACCGGGGAGCTGTTTTTT. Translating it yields CASRPGTETGELFF.

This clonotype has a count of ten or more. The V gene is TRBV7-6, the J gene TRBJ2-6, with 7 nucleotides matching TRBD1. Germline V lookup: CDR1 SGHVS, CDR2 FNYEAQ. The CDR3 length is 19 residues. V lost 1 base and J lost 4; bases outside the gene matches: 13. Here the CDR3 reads CASSLDIQGPRLGANVLTF. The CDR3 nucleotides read TGTGCCAGCAGCTTAGATATACAGGGGCCGCGCCTAGGGGCCAACGTCCTGACTTTC.

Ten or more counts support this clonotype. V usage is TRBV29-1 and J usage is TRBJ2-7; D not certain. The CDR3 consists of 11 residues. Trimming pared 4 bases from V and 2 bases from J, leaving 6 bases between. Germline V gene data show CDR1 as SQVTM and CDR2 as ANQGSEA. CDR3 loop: CSVVEAYEQYF. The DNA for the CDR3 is TGCAGCGTTGTCGAAGCCTACGAGCAGTACTTC.

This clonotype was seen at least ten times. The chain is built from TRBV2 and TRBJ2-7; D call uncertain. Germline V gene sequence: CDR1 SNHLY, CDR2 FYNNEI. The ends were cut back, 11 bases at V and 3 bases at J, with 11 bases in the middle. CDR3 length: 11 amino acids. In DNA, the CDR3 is TGTGCCCTTTCCCATAGCTACGAGCAGTACTTC. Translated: CALSHSYEQYF.

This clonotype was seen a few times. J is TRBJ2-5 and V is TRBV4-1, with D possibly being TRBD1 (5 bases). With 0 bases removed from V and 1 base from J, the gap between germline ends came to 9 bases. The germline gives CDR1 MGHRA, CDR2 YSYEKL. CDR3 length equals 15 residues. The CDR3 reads CASSQDSRAQETQYF. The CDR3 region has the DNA TGCGCCAGCAGCCAAGACAGCAGGGCCCAAGAGACCCAGTACTTC.

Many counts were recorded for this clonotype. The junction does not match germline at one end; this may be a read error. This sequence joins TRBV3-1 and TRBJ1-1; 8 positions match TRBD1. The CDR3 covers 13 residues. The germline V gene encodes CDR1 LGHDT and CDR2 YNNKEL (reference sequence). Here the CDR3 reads CASSLWTGHDRIF. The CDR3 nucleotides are TGTGCCAGCAGCCTATGGACAGGGCATGATAGGATCTTT.

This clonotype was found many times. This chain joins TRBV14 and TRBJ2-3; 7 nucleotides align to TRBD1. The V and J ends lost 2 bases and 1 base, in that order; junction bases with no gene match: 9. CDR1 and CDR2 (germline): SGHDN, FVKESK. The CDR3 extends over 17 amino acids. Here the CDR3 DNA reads TGTGCCAGCAGCCAACGATCAACAGGGGCAGGCACAGATACGCAGTATTTT. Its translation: CASSQRSTGAGTDTQYF.

The CDR3 here is CASTQEGRLLRLRAGELFF. The CDR3 DNA is TGTGCCAGCACCCAAGAGGGCAGGCTGTTAAGGCTTAGGGCCGGGGAGCTGTTTTTT. The chain links TRBV7-2 to TRBJ2-2; D perhaps matches TRBD2 (5 bases). The CDR3 is 19 amino acids. CDR1 is SGHTA, CDR2 FQGNSA, per germline. With 7 bases removed from V and 6 bases from J, the gap between germline ends came to 30 bases.

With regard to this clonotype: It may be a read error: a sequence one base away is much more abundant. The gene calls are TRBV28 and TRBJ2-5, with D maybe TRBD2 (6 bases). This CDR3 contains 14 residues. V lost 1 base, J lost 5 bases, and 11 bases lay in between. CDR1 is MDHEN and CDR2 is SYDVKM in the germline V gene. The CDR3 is CASSLSEGVETQYF. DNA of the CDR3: TGTGCCAGCAGTTTATCGGAGGGAGTGGAGACCCAGTACTTC.

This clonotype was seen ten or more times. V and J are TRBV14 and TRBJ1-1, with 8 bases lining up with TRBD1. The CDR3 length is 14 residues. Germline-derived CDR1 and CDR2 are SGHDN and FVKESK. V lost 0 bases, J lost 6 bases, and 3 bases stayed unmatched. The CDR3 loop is CASSQDWDRSEAFF. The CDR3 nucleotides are TGTGCCAGCAGCCAAGATTGGGACAGGTCTGAAGCTTTCTTT.

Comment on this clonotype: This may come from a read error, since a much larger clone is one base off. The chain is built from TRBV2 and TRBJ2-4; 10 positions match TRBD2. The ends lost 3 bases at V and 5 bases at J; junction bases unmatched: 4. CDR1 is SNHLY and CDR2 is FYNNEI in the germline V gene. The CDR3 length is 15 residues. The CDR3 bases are TGTGCCAGCAGTGATAGTACTAGCGGGGAAAACATTCAGTACTTC. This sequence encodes CASSDSTSGENIQYF. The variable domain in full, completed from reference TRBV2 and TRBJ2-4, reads EPEVTQTPSHQVTQMGQEVILRCVPISNHLYFYWYRQILGQKVEFLVSFYNNEISEKSEIFDDQFSVERPDGSNFTLKIRSTKLEDSAMYFCASSDSTSGENIQYFGAGTRLSVL.

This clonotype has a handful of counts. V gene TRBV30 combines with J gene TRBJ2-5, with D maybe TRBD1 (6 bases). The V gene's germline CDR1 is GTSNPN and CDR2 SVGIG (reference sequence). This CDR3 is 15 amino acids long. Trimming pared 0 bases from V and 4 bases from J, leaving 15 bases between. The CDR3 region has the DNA TGTGCCTGGAGTGTACACAGGGTATTGGGAGAGACCCAGTACTTC. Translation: CAWSVHRVLGETQYF.

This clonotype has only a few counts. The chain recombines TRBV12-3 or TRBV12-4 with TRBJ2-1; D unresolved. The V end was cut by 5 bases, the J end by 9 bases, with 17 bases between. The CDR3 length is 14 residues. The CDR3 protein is CASSLVDRASEQFF. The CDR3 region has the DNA TGTGCCAGCAGTCTAGTAGATCGAGCCTCTGAGCAGTTCTTC.

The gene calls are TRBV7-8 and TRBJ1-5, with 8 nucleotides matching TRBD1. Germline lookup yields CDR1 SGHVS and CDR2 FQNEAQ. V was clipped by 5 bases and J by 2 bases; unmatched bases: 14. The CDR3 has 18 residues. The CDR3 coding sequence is TGTGCCAGCAGCCTCGCGCTGACAGGGGTCCCTCGCAATCAGCCCCAGCATTTT. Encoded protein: CASSLALTGVPRNQPQHF.